The 19 T cell receptor beta chains given below trace back to one sample, sequenced in a study of long-term antiretroviral therapy in people with HIV. Sequencing relied on immunoSEQ assay v3.0, run at survey level. Sequencing used immunoSEQ multiplex PCR; TCRdb keeps in-frame clones, though not all of them. Among under 15,000 clones, around 76% were seen once, and the ten largest hold 15% to 20%. Material: unsorted PBMCs, obtained around 8.2 years after starting antiretroviral therapy. These receptors all stem from a man aged 50 or older with HIV.

Note on this clone: The sample has other DNA sequences that encode this CDR3 too. The chain employs TRBV10-3 and TRBJ1-2, with TRBD1 matching over 7 bases. This CDR3 has 11 amino acids. J lost 2 bases, V lost 11 bases, and 2 bases had no gene match. Germline CDR1 reads ENHRY; CDR2 reads SYGVKD. The CDR3 DNA is TGTGCCGTACAGGGGAACTATGGCTACACCTTC. It is translated as CAVQGNYGYTF.

V and J are TRBV7-6 and TRBJ1-1; D is perhaps TRBD1 (6 bases). The CDR3 totals 16 residues. Germline values: CDR1 SGHVS, CDR2 FNYEAQ. With 0 bases removed from V and 0 bases from J, the gap between germline ends came to 11 bases. The CDR3 here is CASSLAGGRLNTEAFF. The CDR3 DNA reads as TGTGCCAGCAGCTTAGCTGGGGGGCGATTGAACACTGAAGCTTTCTTT.

The table lists this clone with a few counts. The CDR3 coding sequence is TGTGCCAGCAGCTGGGGACAGGGGGCGCTGGCAGATACGCAGTATTTT. Translated, it gives CASSWGQGALADTQYF. The chain combines TRBV7-9 with TRBJ2-3; 12 nucleotides match TRBD1. The CDR3 covers 16 residues. V gave up 4 bases and J gave up 4 bases; unmatched junction bases: 6. Germline V gene lookup returns CDR1 SEHNR and CDR2 FQNEAQ (reference sequence).

V and J are TRBV27 and TRBJ2-7; D call uncertain. Trimming removed 7 bases at V and 3 bases at J, with 13 bases between. Germline loops: CDR1 MNHEY, CDR2 SMNVEV (reference sequence). CDR3 length: 13 amino acids. This CDR3 is CASTLGPSYEQYF. CDR3 sequence (DNA): TGTGCCAGCACCCTGGGTCCCAGCTACGAGCAGTACTTC.

V usage is TRBV14 and J usage is TRBJ1-1, with D perhaps matching TRBD1 (5 bases). This CDR3 comprises 17 residues. Looked up from germline, CDR1 is SGHDN and CDR2 is FVKESK. V lost 3 bases and J lost 4, with 21 bases in between. The CDR3 spells CASSQRLRGTVGTEAFF. CDR3 DNA: TGTGCCAGCAGCCAGCGCCTCAGAGGGACTGTGGGCACTGAAGCTTTCTTT.

This chain connects TRBV5-4 to TRBJ2-2, with 8 positions matching TRBD1. Germline loops: CDR1 SGHNT, CDR2 YYREEE (reference sequence). This CDR3 has 16 residues. Trimming took 1 base from V and 4 from J; bases not matched to a gene: 6. CDR3 region: CASSLLGQESTGELFF. The CDR3 DNA reads as TGTGCCAGCAGCTTGCTGGGACAGGAATCCACCGGGGAGCTGTTTTTT.

This clone was observed once. The chain combines TRBV6-5 with TRBJ2-7; perhaps TRBD2 as D (7 bases). The CDR3 totals 15 residues. V lost 7 bases and J 3 bases, leaving 19 bases between the germline ends. Germline CDR1 MNHEY, CDR2 SVGAGI. Written as DNA, the CDR3 is TGTGCCAGCAAATACGGGCGGGGGCCTTACTACGAGCAGTACTTC. Residues: CASKYGRGPYYEQYF.

This clone was observed a handful of times. V is TRBV19 and J is TRBJ2-7, with D unresolved. The CDR3 is 14 amino acids. Germline CDR1 reads LNHDA; CDR2 reads SQIVND (reference sequence). V was cut by 5 bases and J by 2 bases, with 13 bases left in between. The DNA of the CDR3 is TGTGCCAGTAGTGTCTCCCTGAGCGCCTACGAGCAGTACTTC. Protein sequence: CASSVSLSAYEQYF. The full variable domain, with the rest looked up from reference TRBV19 and TRBJ2-7, is DGGITQSPKYLFRKEGQNVTLSCEQNLNHDAMYWYRQDPGQGLRLIYYSQIVNDFQKGDIAEGYSVSREKKESFPLTVTSAQKNPTAFYLCASSVSLSAYEQYFGPGTRLTVT.

This rearrangement joins TRBV6-1 to TRBJ2-1; D gene unclear. V lost 6 bases, J lost 0 bases, and 9 bases lay in between. The CDR3 consists of 14 residues. The germline V gene has CDR1 MNHNS and CDR2 SASEGT. The CDR3 DNA reads TGTGCCAGCAGCCACGGTGACTCCTACAATGAGCAGTTCTTC. This gives the protein CASSHGDSYNEQFF.

The rearrangement links TRBV9 to TRBJ2-5; D uncertain. V lost 3 bases to trimming and J lost 2 bases, with 8 bases between them. Germline V CDR1 and CDR2: SGDLS, YYNGEE. The CDR3 extends over 13 amino acids. The CDR3 DNA sequence: TGTGCCAGCAGCGCTATGAATCAAGAGACCCAGTACTTC. Its translation: CASSAMNQETQYF.

The chain uses TRBV6-5 and TRBJ2-5; 7 bases line up with TRBD1. The better agreement between TRBJ2-7 and the DNA end casts doubt on the J call. Germline CDR1 and CDR2: MNHEY and SVGAGI. The CDR3 is 14 amino acids. The CDR3 is CASSPLTGWVEQYF. The CDR3 nucleotides are TGTGCCAGCAGTCCCCTGACAGGGTGGGTCGAGCAGTACTTC.

This clone was detected only once. V usage is TRBV4-1 and J usage is TRBJ2-2, with D possibly TRBD1 on 6 matching bases. Germline V gives CDR1 MGHRA, CDR2 YSYEKL. Between the trimmed V and J ends, which lost 4 bases and 5 bases, there was a span of 14 bases. The CDR3 covers 15 residues. The CDR3 coding sequence is TGCGCCAGCAGCCCATACCGGGACATTACCGGGGAGCTGTTTTTT. Its protein product is CASSPYRDITGELFF.

J is TRBJ2-1 and V is TRBV7-2; 10 bases agree with TRBD2. The germline V gene has CDR1 SGHTA and CDR2 FQGNSA. After removal of 3 bases from V and 8 bases from J, the junction contained 7 bases not matched to a gene. CDR3 length: 15 residues. The CDR3: CASSFSGGIVYEQFF. The CDR3 region has the DNA TGTGCCAGCAGCTTTAGCGGGGGGATCGTCTATGAGCAGTTCTTC.

This chain joins TRBV9 and TRBJ2-3; TRBD2 matches at 10 bases. CDR1 and CDR2 (germline): SGDLS, YYNGEE. Trimming took 0 bases from V and 5 from J; bases not matched to a gene: 6. CDR3 length: 16 residues. CDR3 sequence (DNA): TGTGCCAGCAGCGTAGCTACTAGCGGGGATGTAGATACGCAGTATTTT. As protein: CASSVATSGDVDTQYF.

The V gene is TRBV6-1, the J gene TRBJ2-1, with D tentatively TRBD1 (5 bases). Germline CDR1 MNHNS, CDR2 SASEGT. The CDR3 length is 17 residues. Trimming cost V 1 base and J 4 bases, with 17 bases left between them. CDR3 sequence reads: CASSEVPYDPGYNEQFF. The CDR3 DNA is TGTGCCAGCAGTGAAGTCCCTTACGATCCAGGGTACAATGAGCAGTTCTTC.

V usage is TRBV4-1 and J usage is TRBJ2-3; possible D gene TRBD1, 6 bases. CDR3 length equals 14 residues. V lost 5 bases and J 4 bases, leaving 13 bases between the germline ends. Germline CDR1 and CDR2: MGHRA and YSYEKL. The CDR3 protein is CASSIRDTPDTQYF. Written as DNA, the CDR3 is TGCGCCAGCAGCATCCGGGACACTCCAGATACGCAGTATTTT.

The gene calls are TRBV4-2 and TRBJ2-6; perhaps TRBD1 as D (5 bases). Germline CDR1 and CDR2: LGHNA and YNFKEQ. Trimming cost V 0 bases and J 0 bases, with 12 bases left between them. The CDR3 runs to 18 residues. CDR3 sequence: CASSQDKGSSSGANVLTF. The CDR3 DNA follows: TGTGCCAGCAGCCAAGATAAGGGGTCGAGCTCTGGGGCCAACGTCCTGACTTTC.

The chain recombines TRBV5-6 with TRBJ1-2; 7 bases fit TRBD1. V was clipped by 0 bases and J by 4 bases; unmatched bases: 6. This CDR3 spans 15 amino acids. CDR1 and CDR2 from the germline V gene are SGHDT and YYEEEE. CDR3 nucleotide sequence: TGTGCCAGCAGCTTGGGCAACAGGGGAATCTATGGCTACACCTTC. This gives the protein CASSLGNRGIYGYTF.

The chain joins TRBV9 to TRBJ2-1; no reliable D call. This CDR3 is built from 15 residues. V was cut by 6 bases and J by 0 bases, with 13 bases left in between. Germline V CDR1 and CDR2: SGDLS, YYNGEE. The CDR3 bases are TGTGCCAGCACCATTGAGGCAGGCTCCTACAATGAGCAGTTCTTC. It is translated as CASTIEAGSYNEQFF.